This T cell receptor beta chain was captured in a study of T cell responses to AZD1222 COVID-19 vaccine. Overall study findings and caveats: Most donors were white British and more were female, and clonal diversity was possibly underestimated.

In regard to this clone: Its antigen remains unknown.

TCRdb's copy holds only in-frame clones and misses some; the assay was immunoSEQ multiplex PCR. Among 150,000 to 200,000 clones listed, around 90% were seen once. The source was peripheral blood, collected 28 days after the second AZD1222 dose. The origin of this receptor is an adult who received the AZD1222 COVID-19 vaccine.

This chain's CDR3 is CATSDLSSNQPQHF. DNA for the CDR3: TGTGCCACCAGTGATTTGTCCAGCAATCAGCCCCAGCATTTT. The chain couples TRBV24-1 to TRBJ1-5; no reliable D call. The CDR3 contains 14 residues. The ends were cut back, 0 bases at V and 1 base at J, with 3 bases in the middle. Germline CDR1 KGHDR, CDR2 SFDVKD.